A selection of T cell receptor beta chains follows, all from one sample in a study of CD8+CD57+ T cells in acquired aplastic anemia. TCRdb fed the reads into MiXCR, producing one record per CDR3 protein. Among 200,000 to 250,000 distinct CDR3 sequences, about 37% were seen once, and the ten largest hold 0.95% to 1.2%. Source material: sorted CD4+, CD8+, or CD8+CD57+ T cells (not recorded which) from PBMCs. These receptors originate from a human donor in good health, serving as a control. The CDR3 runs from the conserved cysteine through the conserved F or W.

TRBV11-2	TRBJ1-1	CASSPSGGLGSEAFF
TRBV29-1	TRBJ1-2	CSVEDPYSRDGYTF
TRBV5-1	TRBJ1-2	CASSAGGWNYGYTF
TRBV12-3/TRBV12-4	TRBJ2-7	CASSLGGSFYEQYF
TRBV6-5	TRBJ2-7	CASSRDRGAYEQYF
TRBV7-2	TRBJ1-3	CASSLARQGARGNTIYF
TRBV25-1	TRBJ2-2	CASSELTGVTGELFF
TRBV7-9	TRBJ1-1	CATILWTGVGTEAFF
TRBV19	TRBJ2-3	CASSISRLMSDTQYF
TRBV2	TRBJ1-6	CASRGAGVNSPLHF
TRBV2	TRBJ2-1	CASSPLAGLQFF
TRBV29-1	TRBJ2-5	CSVELGRGTQYF
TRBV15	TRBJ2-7	CATSRRTRPYEQYF
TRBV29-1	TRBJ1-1	CSWGTDTEAFF
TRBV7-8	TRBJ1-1	CASSPYVPNTEAFF
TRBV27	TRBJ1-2	CASSDPFQGRGYTF
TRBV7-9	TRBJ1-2	CASSWGIEEGYTF
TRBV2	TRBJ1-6	CASSSLQGDSPLHF
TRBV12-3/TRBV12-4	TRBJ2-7	CASSLKFPFYEQYF
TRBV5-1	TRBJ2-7	CASSFRPGVAYEQYF
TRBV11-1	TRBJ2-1	CASSTLAGGEGEQFF
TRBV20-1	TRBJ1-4	CSARRTTANEKLFF
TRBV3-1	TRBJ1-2	CASSQPNRVGYGYTF
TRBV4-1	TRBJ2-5	CASSQLPGFGKTQYF
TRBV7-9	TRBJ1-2	CASSAPPSNYGYTF
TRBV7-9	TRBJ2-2	CASSPRLPTRNTGELFF
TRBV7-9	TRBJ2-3	CASSLALDTQYF
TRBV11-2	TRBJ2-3	CASSYNSGWDTQYF
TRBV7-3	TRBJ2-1	CASSLRISGGALNEQFF
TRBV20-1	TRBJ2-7	CSDGGGAWYEQYF
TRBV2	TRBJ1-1	CASNRDRETEAFF
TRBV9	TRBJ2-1	CASSVGPGGQQFF
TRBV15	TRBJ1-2	CATSFRTGELGTYGYTF
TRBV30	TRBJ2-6	CAWNRDRASSGANVLTF
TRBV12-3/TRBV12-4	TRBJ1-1	CASSSTGGMYTEAFF
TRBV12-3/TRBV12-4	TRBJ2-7	CASTLGRTPGTPNTYEQYF
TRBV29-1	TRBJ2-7	CSVRTSGSSYEQYF
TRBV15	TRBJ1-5	CATSRKRTGAYQPQHF
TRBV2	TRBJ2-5	CASSGMAGGETQYF
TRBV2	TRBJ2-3	CASSETDTQYF
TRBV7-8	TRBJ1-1	CASSPILTISGTEAFF
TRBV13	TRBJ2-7	CASSLGWSDTSYEQYF
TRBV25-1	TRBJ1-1	CASRDQGAATEAFF
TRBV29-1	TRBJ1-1	CSVRRTSNTEAFF
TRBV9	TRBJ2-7	CASSAGFQAYEQYF
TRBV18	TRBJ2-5	CASSPRGPQETQYF
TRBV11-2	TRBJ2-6	CASSWSGSSGANVLTF
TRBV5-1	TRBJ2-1	CAGSLVASGRLSSYNEQFF
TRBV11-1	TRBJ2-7	CASSLETSGGPRNEQYF
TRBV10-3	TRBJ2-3	CAISGRDTQYF
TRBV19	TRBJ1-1	CASSISDGYTEAFF
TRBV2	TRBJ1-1	CASSTDTEAFF
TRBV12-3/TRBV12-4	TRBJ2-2	CASSLDRGGELFF
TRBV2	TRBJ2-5	CASRWGAGETQYF
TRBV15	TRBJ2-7	CATSRQGKSYEQYF
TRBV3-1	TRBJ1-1	CASSLQGGKGAFF
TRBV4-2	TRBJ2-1	CASSQDLILNEQFF
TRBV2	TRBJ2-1	CASVGGPYNEQFF
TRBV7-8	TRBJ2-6	CASSLGPTGQGGANVLTF
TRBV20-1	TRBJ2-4	CSARRTLLAKNIQYF